These 5 T cell receptor beta chains were all obtained from the same sample, sequenced in a study of T cells in women clearing cervical HPV infection. The table came from immunoSEQ multiplex PCR; TCRdb's copy has only in-frame clones and leaves some out. Recorded for this sample: roughly 30,000 clones. Material: blood buffy coat. The receptors were sampled from a woman between 18 and 70 years old with a cervical HPV16 infection that either progressed to CIN3+ or cleared (not recorded which).

In regard to this clone: The read gets to within 3 residues of the CDR3 end, and the germline J gene fills in the rest. The chain carries TRBV20-1 and TRBJ2-5; 9 nucleotides match TRBD2. Losses at the gene ends were 3 bases for V and 5 bases for J; bases not matched to a gene: 4. This CDR3 has 13 amino acids. Germline CDR1 DFQATT, CDR2 SNEGSKA (reference sequence). The covered CDR3 bases are TGCAGTGCTAGGCGGGGGGGCCATGAGACC. As protein: CSARRGGHET. The whole CDR3 protein is CSARRGGHETQYF.

Points on this clone: With the read ending 3 residues before the CDR3 end, the germline J gene is used to fill in that end. The sample contains more than one DNA sequence encoding this CDR3. The chain combines TRBV7-2 with TRBJ1-3, with no clear D. This CDR3 spans 15 amino acids. V lost 6 bases and J 4 bases, leaving 16 bases between the germline ends. Germline CDR1 reads SGHTA; CDR2 reads FQGNSA. This chain's CDR3 is CASRGVGVFGNTIYF. The covered CDR3 bases are TGTGCCAGCAGGGGTGTCGGGGTGTTCGGAAACACC.

The CDR3 spells CASSLSGKNQPQHF. CDR3 DNA, as far as it was read: TGCGCCAGCAGTCTATCAGGGAAAAATCAGCCC. V is TRBV4-1 and J is TRBJ1-5; possible D gene TRBD1, 5 bases. With the read ending 3 residues before the CDR3 end, the germline J gene is used to fill in that end. Trimming pared 6 bases from V and 4 bases from J, leaving 13 bases between. This CDR3 is 14 amino acids long. In germline, CDR1 is MGHRA, CDR2 YSYEKL.

Comments on this clone: The read stops 3 residues short of the end of the CDR3; the missing end is completed from the germline J gene. The V gene is TRBV7-9, the J gene TRBJ2-7, with 8 bases fitting TRBD2. V lost 5 bases to trimming and J lost 0 bases; unmatched junction nucleotides: 6. Germline CDR1 is SEHNR and CDR2 is FQNEAQ (reference sequence). CDR3 size: 15 residues. The CDR3 sequence: CASSISGGSSYEQYF. Incomplete CDR3 DNA: TGTGCCAGCAGCATAAGCGGGGGCAGCTCCTACGAG.

Turning to this clone: The read is 3 residues too short to cover the CDR3 end, so that end is filled in from the germline J gene. The chain recombines TRBV18 with TRBJ1-2; 10 bases line up with TRBD1. In germline, CDR1 is KGHSH, CDR2 LQKENI. This CDR3 has 16 amino acids. The part of the CDR3 DNA that was read is TGTGCCAGCTCACCACCCTCCAGGACAGGGGGGTACGAC. This encodes CASSPPSRTGGYD. The CDR3 as a whole reads CASSPPSRTGGYDYTF.